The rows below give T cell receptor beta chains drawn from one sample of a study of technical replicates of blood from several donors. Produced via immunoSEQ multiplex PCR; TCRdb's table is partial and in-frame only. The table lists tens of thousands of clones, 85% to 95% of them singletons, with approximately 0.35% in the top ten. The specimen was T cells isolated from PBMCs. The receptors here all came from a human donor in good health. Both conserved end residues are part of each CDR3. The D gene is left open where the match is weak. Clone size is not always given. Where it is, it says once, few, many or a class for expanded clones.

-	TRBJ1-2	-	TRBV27	CASSFEGDYGYTF	TGTGCCAGCAGTTTTGAGGGTGACTATGGCTACACCTTC
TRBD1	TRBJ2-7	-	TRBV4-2	CASSQVTRGHGEQYF	TGTGCCAGCAGCCAAGTGACGAGGGGGCACGGGGAGCAGTACTTC
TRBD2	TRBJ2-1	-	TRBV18	CASSPNLGGVYNEQFF	TGTGCCAGCTCCCCCAATCTGGGAGGGGTTTACAATGAGCAGTTCTTC
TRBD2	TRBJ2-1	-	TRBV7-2	CASSPGTSGIREQFF	TGTGCCAGCAGCCCCGGGACTAGCGGGATTAGGGAGCAGTTCTTC
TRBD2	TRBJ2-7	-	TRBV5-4	CASSWGGLAGTYEQYF	TGTGCCAGCAGCTGGGGAGGACTAGCGGGGACCTACGAGCAGTACTTC
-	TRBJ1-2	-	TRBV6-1	CASSEATGVDYGYTF	TGTGCCAGCAGTGAAGCTACCGGTGTTGACTATGGCTACACCTTC
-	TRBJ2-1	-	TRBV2	CAILRPTNKQFF	TGTGCCATACTAAGGCCTACCAATAAGCAGTTCTTC
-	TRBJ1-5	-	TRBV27	CASSKLQGTGNSNQPQHF	TGTGCCAGCAGCAAACTACAGGGAACGGGGAATAGCAATCAGCCCCAGCATTTT
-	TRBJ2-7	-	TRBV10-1	CASSESKGVRYEQYF	TGCGCCAGCAGTGAGTCGAAAGGGGTACGCTACGAGCAGTACTTC
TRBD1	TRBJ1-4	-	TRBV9	CASSPKTGGSEKLFF	TGTGCCAGCAGCCCCAAGACAGGGGGCAGTGAAAAACTGTTTTTT
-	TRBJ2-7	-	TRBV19	CASSIDRPYEQYF	TGTGCCAGTAGTATTGACAGGCCTTACGAGCAGTACTTC
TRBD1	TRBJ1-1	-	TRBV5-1	CASSLADRENTEAFF	TGCGCCAGCAGCTTGGCTGACAGGGAGAACACTGAAGCTTTCTTT
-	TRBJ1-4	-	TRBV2	CASSGGGWASTNEKLFF	TGTGCCAGCAGTGGGGGGGGATGGGCTTCAACTAATGAAAAACTGTTTTTT
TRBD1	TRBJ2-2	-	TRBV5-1	CASSWDRVGAGELFF	TGCGCCAGCAGCTGGGACAGGGTCGGGGCCGGGGAGCTGTTTTTT
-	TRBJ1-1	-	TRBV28	CASSSRVEAFF	TGTGCCAGCAGTTCTCGGGTTGAAGCTTTCTTT
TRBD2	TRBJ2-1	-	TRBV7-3	CASSPSGSSYNEQFF	TGTGCCAGCAGCCCTAGCGGGAGCTCCTACAATGAGCAGTTCTTC
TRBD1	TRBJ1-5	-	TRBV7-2	CASSSTGQRPYSNQPQHF	TGTGCCAGCAGCTCGACGGGACAGCGACCTTATAGCAATCAGCCCCAGCATTTT
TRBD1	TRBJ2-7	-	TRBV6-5	CASNPQGIAYEQYF	TGTGCCAGCAACCCACAGGGGATCGCCTACGAGCAGTACTTC
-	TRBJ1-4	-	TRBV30	CAWSVETFNEKLFF	TGTGCCTGGAGTGTAGAGACTTTTAATGAAAAACTGTTTTTT
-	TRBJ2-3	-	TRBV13	CASSLGGLHLPDTQYF	TGTGCCAGCAGCTTAGGCGGACTACACCTCCCAGATACGCAGTATTTT
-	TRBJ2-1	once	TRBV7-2	CASSPRLNEQFF	TGTGCCAGCAGCCCTAGACTCAATGAGCAGTTCTTC
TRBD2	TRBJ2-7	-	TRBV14	CASSKAGGSSYEQYF	TGTGCCAGCAGCAAAGCGGGAGGGAGCTCCTACGAGCAGTACTTC
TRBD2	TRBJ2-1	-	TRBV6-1	CASRAGGPGEQFF	TGTGCCAGCAGAGCGGGAGGGCCAGGGGAGCAGTTCTTC
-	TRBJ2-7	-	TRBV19	CASSIRVSYEQYF	TGTGCCAGTAGTATCAGGGTTTCCTACGAGCAGTACTTC
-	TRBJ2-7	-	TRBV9	CASSGDKYEQYF	TGTGCCAGCAGCGGGGACAAATACGAGCAGTACTTC
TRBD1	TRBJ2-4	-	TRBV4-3	CASSQDLGTGSIQYF	TGCGCCAGCAGCCAAGATCTAGGGACAGGCTCCATTCAGTACTTC
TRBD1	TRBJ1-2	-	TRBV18	CASSSGGADGYTF	TGTGCCAGCTCGTCAGGGGGCGCGGATGGCTACACCTTC
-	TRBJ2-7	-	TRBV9	CASSVDPGSTYEQYF	TGTGCCAGCAGCGTAGACCCGGGATCCACCTACGAGCAGTACTTC
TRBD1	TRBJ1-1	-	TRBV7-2	CASSAWDRNTEAFF	TGTGCCAGCAGCGCCTGGGACAGGAACACTGAAGCTTTCTTT
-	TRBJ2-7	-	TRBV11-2	CASRANSEQYF	TGTGCCAGCAGAGCGAATTCCGAGCAGTACTTC
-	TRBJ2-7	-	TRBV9	CASSVAGITYEQYF	TGTGCCAGCAGCGTAGCAGGCATTACCTACGAGCAGTACTTC
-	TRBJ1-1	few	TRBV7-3	CASSLNLATEAFF	TGTGCCAGCAGCTTAAATCTCGCGACTGAAGCTTTCTTT
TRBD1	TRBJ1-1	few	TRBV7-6	CASSSTGGHTEAFF	TGTGCCAGCAGCTCCACAGGGGGACATACTGAAGCTTTCTTT
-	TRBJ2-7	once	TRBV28	CASSLFFREQYF	TGTGCCAGCAGTTTGTTCTTCCGCGAGCAGTACTTC
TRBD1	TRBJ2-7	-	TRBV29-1	CSAIPGQGYEQYF	TGCAGCGCTATTCCGGGACAGGGATACGAGCAGTACTTC
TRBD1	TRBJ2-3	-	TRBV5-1	CASSIKLDRGRGDTQYF	TGCGCCAGCAGCATAAAACTGGACAGGGGGCGTGGAGATACGCAGTATTTT
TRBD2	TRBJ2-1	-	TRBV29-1	CSVRTSGSYEQFF	TGCAGCGTTAGGACTAGCGGGAGTTATGAGCAGTTCTTC
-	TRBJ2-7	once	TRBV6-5	CASSRDGAGYEQYF	TGTGCCAGCAGCCGAGATGGAGCGGGCTACGAGCAGTACTTC
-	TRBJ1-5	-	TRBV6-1	CASSDSPNRANQPQHF	TGTGCCAGCAGTGATTCCCCGAACAGGGCTAATCAGCCCCAGCATTTT
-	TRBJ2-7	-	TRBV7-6	CASRPIGGEQYF	TGTGCCAGCAGGCCAATAGGAGGCGAGCAGTACTTC
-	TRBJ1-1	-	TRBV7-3	CASSSGGGMNTEAFF	TGTGCCAGCAGCTCGGGAGGGGGAATGAACACTGAAGCTTTCTTT
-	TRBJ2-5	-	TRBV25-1	CASSGIGGQETQYF	TGTGCCAGCAGTGGGATAGGGGGCCAAGAGACCCAGTACTTC
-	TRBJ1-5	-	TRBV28	CASSLASEGWQPQHF	TGTGCCAGCAGTTTAGCCTCCGAGGGCTGGCAGCCCCAGCATTTT
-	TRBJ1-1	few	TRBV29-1	CSVEREALGEAFF	TGCAGCGTTGAGCGGGAAGCTCTAGGGGAAGCTTTCTTT
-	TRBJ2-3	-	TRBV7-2	CASSHQGGDTQYF	TGTGCCAGCAGTCATCAGGGAGGAGATACGCAGTATTTT
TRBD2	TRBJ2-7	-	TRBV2	CASSGIAGTYEQYF	TGTGCCAGCAGCGGGATAGCGGGTACCTACGAGCAGTACTTC
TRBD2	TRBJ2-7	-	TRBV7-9	CASSDAGTSGSRVEQYF	TGTGCCAGCAGCGATGCCGGGACTAGCGGGAGTCGGGTCGAGCAGTACTTC
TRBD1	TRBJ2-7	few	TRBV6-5	CASSRQGENEQYF	TGTGCCAGCAGTCGACAGGGGGAAAACGAGCAGTACTTC
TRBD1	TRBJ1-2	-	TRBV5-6	CASSWTGADGYTF	TGTGCCAGCAGTTGGACAGGGGCGGATGGCTACACCTTC
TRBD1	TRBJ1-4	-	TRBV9	CASSLGQGYEKLFF	TGTGCCAGCAGCCTGGGACAGGGGTACGAAAAACTGTTTTTT
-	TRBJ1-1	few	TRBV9	CASSRGDTEAFF	TGTGCCAGCAGCCGGGGGGACACTGAAGCTTTCTTT
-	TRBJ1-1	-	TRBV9	CASSTQGDTEAFF	TGTGCCAGCAGCACACAGGGTGACACTGAAGCTTTCTTT
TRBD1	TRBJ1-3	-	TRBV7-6	CASGTGLNTIYF	TGTGCCTCCGGGACAGGGTTGAACACCATATATTTT